This T cell receptor beta chain emerged from a study of T cell responses to AZD1222 COVID-19 vaccine. This clone was seen only a few times. With 5 bases clipped from V and 7 bases from J, the junction kept 8 bases outside the gene matches. Germline CDR1 and CDR2: MGHDK and SYGVNS. The CDR3 sequence is 15 residues long. Method: immunoSEQ multiplex PCR; TCRdb's copy keeps in-frame clones and lacks some. This table has about 56,000 clones, around 85% appearing once. This sequence was found in an adult in good health. The sample here was peripheral blood, taken on day 0 of AZD1222 vaccination. V is TRBV25-1 and J is TRBJ2-2; TRBD1 agrees at 9 bases. In DNA form, the CDR3 reads TGTGCCAGCAGTCCTCGGACAGGGGTGGGCGGGGAGCTGTTTTTT. This codes for CASSPRTGVGGELFF.